This passage covers 14 T cell receptor beta chains from one sample sequenced in a study of human thymus T cells (dated by TCRdb to 2020 to 2022). Receptor amplification or capture employed the immunoSEQ multiplex PCR assay. In TCRdb, the immuneACCESS table is reduced to in-frame sequences with V and J assigned. These tables do not hold every clone; where another copy was compared, an unresolved V gene accounts for under half, and the others remain unexplained. The sample records tens of thousands of clones, roughly 94% of which are singletons. The ten largest account for around 0.03% of the sample. Thymus tissue was collected as surgical resects that were removed during corrective cardiac surgery. The material sequenced was thymus tissue. These TCRs come from a girl less than two years old with a congenital heart defect but otherwise immunologically healthy.

The chain couples TRBV12-5 to TRBJ2-6, with D possibly TRBD1 on 6 matching bases. The CDR3 length is 15 residues. Trimming cost V 4 bases and J 4 bases, with 11 bases left between them. CDR1 and CDR2 from the germline V gene are LGHNT and FRNRAP. CDR3 nucleotides: TGTGCTAGTGGTTCACAGGGTTCCGGGGCCAACGTCCTGACTTTC. It yields the protein CASGSQGSGANVLTF.

This chain connects TRBV7-3 to TRBJ2-3; D perhaps matches TRBD1 (5 bases). This CDR3 comprises 19 residues. Trimming pared 5 bases from V and 0 bases from J, leaving 24 bases between. In germline, CDR1 is SGHTA, CDR2 FQGTGA. The CDR3 DNA reads TGTGCCAGCAGCCCCACCGCGGCAGGGCTCACTCCTAGCACAGATACGCAGTATTTT. It encodes CASSPTAAGLTPSTDTQYF.

The chain combines TRBV28 with TRBJ1-5; TRBD1 might be the D (6 bases). The CDR3 is made up of 17 amino acids. Germline CDR1 and CDR2: MDHEN and SYDVKM. The V and J ends lost 5 bases and 4 bases respectively, with 21 bases between them. CDR3 in amino acids: CASSPPGGSGRNQPQHF. The CDR3, as DNA: TGTGCCAGCAGTCCCCCGGGGGGCTCAGGGAGGAATCAGCCCCAGCATTTT.

This clone was seen once. CDR3 nucleotide sequence: TGTGCCAGCAGCTTAGGTAAAACGAACACTGAAGCTTTCTTT. Protein: CASSLGKTNTEAFF. V and J are TRBV11-1 and TRBJ1-1; no clear D gene. The CDR3 runs 14 residues. V lost 1 base and J lost 1, with 7 bases in between. Germline lookup yields CDR1 SGHAT and CDR2 FQDESV (reference sequence).

The chain combines TRBV28 with TRBJ2-5; D may be TRBD1 (6 bases). The germline V and J ends were trimmed by 8 bases and 6 bases, with 19 bases remaining between them. CDR1 MDHEN and CDR2 SYDVKM come from the germline V gene. This CDR3 region has 14 residues. CDR3 amino acids: CASLPGHSRQTQYF. The CDR3 DNA reads TGTGCCAGCCTACCGGGACACTCAAGGCAGACCCAGTACTTC.

The chain joins TRBV7-2 to TRBJ1-1; 11 positions match TRBD1. Germline CDR1 reads SGHTA; CDR2 reads FQGNSA. With 1 base clipped from V and 3 bases from J, the junction kept 10 bases outside the gene matches. The CDR3 has 18 residues. CDR3 loop: CASSLGAGQGVSHTEAFF. The CDR3 DNA follows: TGTGCCAGCAGCTTAGGAGCGGGACAGGGGGTCTCGCACACTGAAGCTTTCTTT.

The J gene is TRBJ2-1, the V gene TRBV7-2, with 8 bases lining up with TRBD2. Losses at the gene ends were 6 bases for V and 8 bases for J; bases not matched to a gene: 6. This CDR3 is 13 amino acids long. CDR1 and CDR2 (germline): SGHTA, FQGNSA. CDR3 bases: TGTGCCAGCAGAATCGGACTAGCCCATGAGCAGTTCTTC. Residues: CASRIGLAHEQFF. Full variable domain (rest looked up from reference TRBV7-2 and TRBJ2-1): GAGVSQSPSNKVTEKGKDVELRCDPISGHTALYWYRQSLGQGLEFLIYFQGNSAPDKSGLPSDRFSAERTGGSVSTLTIQRTQQEDSAVYLCASRIGLAHEQFFGPGTRLTVL.

The V gene is TRBV5-8, the J gene TRBJ1-1; D is possibly TRBD1 (6 bases). V was pared by 0 bases and J by 4 bases, with 10 bases between. CDR1 is SGHTS, CDR2 YDEGEE, per germline. The CDR3 runs 14 residues. The CDR3 DNA reads as TGTGCCAGCAGCTTGGACTCACAGGGCACTGAAGCTTTCTTT. It codes for CASSLDSQGTEAFF. Full variable domain (remainder filled in from reference TRBV5-8 and TRBJ1-1): EAGVTQSPTHLIKTRGQQATLRCSPISGHTSVYWYQQALGLGLQFLLWYDEGEERNRGNFPPRFSGRQFPNYSSELNVNALELEDSALYLCASSLDSQGTEAFFGQGTRLTVV.

This chain joins TRBV7-2 and TRBJ2-3; D is ambiguous. The germline V gene encodes CDR1 SGHTA and CDR2 FQGNSA. V gave up 1 base and J gave up 3 bases, with 11 bases separating them. The CDR3 has 15 residues. CDR3 DNA sequence: TGTGCCAGCAGCTTAGAAGCAGATCAGACAGATACGCAGTATTTT. Amino acids: CASSLEADQTDTQYF.

This chain uses TRBV5-1 with TRBJ2-1; possibly TRBD1 or TRBD2 for D (5 bases each). This CDR3 is 19 amino acids long. Germline CDR1 and CDR2: SGHRS and YFSETQ. Trimming pared 0 bases from V and 5 bases from J, leaving 24 bases between. The CDR3 bases are TGCGCCAGCAGCTTGGGGCCCCAAACCCCCCTTGGGGGACACAATGAGCAGTTCTTC. As protein: CASSLGPQTPLGGHNEQFF.

V usage is TRBV19 and J usage is TRBJ1-1, with D hard to call. Per the germline V gene, CDR1 is LNHDA and CDR2 is SQIVND (reference sequence). V lost 3 bases and J 2 bases, leaving 10 bases between the germline ends. CDR3 length: 14 residues. The DNA of the CDR3 is TGTGCCAGTAGTATTGCGGGCGGTAACACTGAAGCTTTCTTT. Protein: CASSIAGGNTEAFF.

The V call is TRBV4-1, the J call TRBJ2-2; D uncertain. This CDR3 has 16 amino acids. Germline values: CDR1 MGHRA, CDR2 YSYEKL. Trimming took 4 bases from V and 2 from J, leaving 14 bases between them. CDR3 protein: CASSRKDPCNTGELFF. The DNA of the CDR3 is TGCGCCAGCAGCCGAAAAGATCCCTGTAACACCGGGGAGCTGTTTTTT.

The rearrangement joins TRBV28 to TRBJ2-2; 10 bases match TRBD2. Germline CDR1 and CDR2: MDHEN and SYDVKM. V shed 6 bases and J 0 bases; nucleotides not matched to a gene: 10. The CDR3 length is 18 residues. CDR3 residues: CASSYRSGLAANTGELFF. In nucleotides, the CDR3 is TGTGCCAGCAGCTACCGCAGCGGACTAGCGGCGAACACCGGGGAGCTGTTTTTT.

The chain has TRBV7-9 and TRBJ2-7; TRBD2 matches at 7 bases. The CDR3 is 15 residues long. Germline CDR1 SEHNR, CDR2 FQNEAQ (reference sequence). The J segment lost 7 bases and the V segment lost 7 bases, leaving 16 bases of the junction unmatched. CDR3 nucleotide sequence: TGTGCCAGCACCATGGGGACTACCCTCCCGGGTGAGCAGTACTTC. The encoded protein is CASTMGTTLPGEQYF.